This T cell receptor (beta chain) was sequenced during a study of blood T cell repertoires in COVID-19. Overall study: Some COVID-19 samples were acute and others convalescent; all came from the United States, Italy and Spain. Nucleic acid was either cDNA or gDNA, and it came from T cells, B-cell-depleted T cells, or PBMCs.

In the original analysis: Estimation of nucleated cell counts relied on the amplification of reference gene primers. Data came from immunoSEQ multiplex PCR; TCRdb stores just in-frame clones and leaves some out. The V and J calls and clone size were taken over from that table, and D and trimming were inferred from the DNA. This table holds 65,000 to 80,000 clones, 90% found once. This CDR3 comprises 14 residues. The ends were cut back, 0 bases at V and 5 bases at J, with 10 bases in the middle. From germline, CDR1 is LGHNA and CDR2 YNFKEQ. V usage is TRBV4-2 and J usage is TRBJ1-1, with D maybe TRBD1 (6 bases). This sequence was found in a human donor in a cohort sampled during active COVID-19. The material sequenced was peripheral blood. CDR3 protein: CASSQENRETEAFF. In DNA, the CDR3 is TGTGCCAGCAGCCAAGAAAACAGGGAGACTGAAGCTTTCTTT.